A selection of T cell receptor beta chains follows, all from one sample in a study of metastatic and nonmetastatic thyroid tumors. TCRdb used MiXCR to call clones anew from the PCR reads. The table records 15,000 to 19,000 clones, around 3.8% of them present only once. Material: tumor tissue. Receptors were obtained from a female donor with papillary thyroid cancer or a benign thyroid nodule (not recorded which). Some clones in this sample may be carry-over from other donors' samples. The CDR3 runs from the conserved cysteine through the conserved F or W. Each record gives: clone size, D gene, V gene, J gene, CDR3 protein, CDR3 DNA. A D gene is named only where the DNA matches it firmly. The size field is filled for only some rows; it gives once, few, many or a size class.

few	NA	TRBV2	TRBJ2-3	CASSTRADTQYF	TGTGCCAGCAGTACCCGGGCAGATACGCAGTATTTT
NA	NA	TRBV27	TRBJ2-1	CASSFSVTLEGRQFF	TGTGCCAGCAGTTTCTCCGTGACGCTGGAGGGACGACAGTTCTTC
NA	NA	TRBV28	TRBJ2-3	CAIRDGSSDTQYF	TGTGCCATCAGGGACGGGAGTTCAGATACGCAGTATTTT
NA	NA	TRBV6-2/TRBV6-3	TRBJ1-1	CASSSTLNTEAFF	TGTGCCAGCAGTTCGACACTGAACACTGAAGCTTTCTTT
NA	NA	TRBV6-1	TRBJ1-3	CASRRSPSGGGGNTIYF	TGTGCCAGCAGGAGGTCCCCCTCCGGGGGAGGTGGAAACACCATATATTTT
few	TRBD2	TRBV6-1	TRBJ2-1	CASSEAASGNDEQFF	TGTGCCAGCAGTGAAGCGGCTAGCGGGAATGACGAGCAGTTCTTC
NA	TRBD2	TRBV6-2/TRBV6-3	TRBJ2-7	CASSGRTSGSYEQYF	TGTGCCAGCAGTGGCAGGACTAGCGGGAGTTACGAGCAGTACTTC
NA	NA	TRBV20-1	TRBJ1-1	CSANLRGGQGEAFF	TGCAGTGCTAACCTTCGGGGGGGGCAGGGTGAAGCTTTCTTT
many	NA	TRBV6-4	TRBJ2-3	CASSDGGSTDTQYF	TGTGCCAGCAGTGACGGCGGGAGCACAGATACGCAGTATTTT
NA	NA	TRBV7-2	TRBJ2-1	CASSLVASSYNEQFF	TGTGCCAGCAGCTTGGTAGCCAGCTCCTACAATGAGCAGTTCTTC
few	NA	TRBV7-9	TRBJ2-1	CASSPRFSSYNEQFF	TGTGCCAGCAGCCCGCGGTTTAGCTCCTACAATGAGCAGTTCTTC
medium-sized	TRBD1	TRBV4-2	TRBJ1-2	CASSQDIEQGRSYTF	TGTGCCAGCAGCCAAGATATCGAACAGGGGAGAAGCTACACCTTC
few	TRBD1	TRBV28	TRBJ1-2	CASGQGGGYTF	TGTGCCAGCGGGCAGGGGGGTGGCTACACCTTC
NA	NA	TRBV19	TRBJ1-3	CASTPDPTRGNTIYF	TGTGCCAGTACCCCCGACCCGACCAGGGGAAACACCATATATTTT
few	NA	TRBV20-1	TRBJ1-1	CSATTVQTEAFF	TGCAGTGCTACGACAGTTCAAACTGAAGCTTTCTTT
medium-sized	NA	TRBV5-6	TRBJ2-1	CASSLGIHEQFF	TGTGCCAGCAGCTTGGGGATCCATGAGCAGTTCTTC
few	TRBD2	TRBV28	TRBJ2-7	CASSSSGTIEQYF	TGTGCCAGCAGTTCTAGCGGTACTATCGAGCAGTACTTC
NA	TRBD1	TRBV6-5	TRBJ2-2	CASSLGDRVNTGELFF	TGTGCCAGCAGTTTGGGGGACAGGGTGAACACCGGGGAGCTGTTTTTT
few	NA	TRBV28	TRBJ2-1	CASSSSGSDSYNEQFF	TGTGCCAGCAGTTCCTCGGGAAGCGATTCCTACAATGAGCAGTTCTTC
many	TRBD1	TRBV12-3/TRBV12-4	TRBJ2-2	CASSFWTGAINTGELFF	TGTGCCAGCAGTTTCTGGACAGGGGCTATAAACACCGGGGAGCTGTTTTTT
NA	TRBD1	TRBV12-3/TRBV12-4	TRBJ1-6	CASSFRRGTAPLHF	TGTGCCAGCAGTTTTCGCAGGGGGACGGCACCCCTCCACTTT
NA	NA	TRBV6-1	TRBJ2-3	CASSELGSADTQYF	TGTGCCAGCAGTGAACTGGGGTCCGCAGATACGCAGTATTTT
NA	NA	TRBV27	TRBJ1-6	CASRPLLGSSSPLHF	TGTGCCAGCAGACCCCTACTGGGCTCGAGTTCACCCCTCCACTTT
NA	TRBD1	TRBV6-5	TRBJ1-4	CASSYAGTGIEKLFF	TGTGCCAGCAGTTACGCCGGGACAGGGATTGAAAAACTGTTTTTT
few	NA	TRBV15	TRBJ2-1	CATSRDEFEQFF	TGTGCCACCAGCAGAGATGAGTTTGAGCAGTTCTTC
many	NA	TRBV27	TRBJ1-1	CASSLGLEAFF	TGTGCCAGCAGTTTAGGGCTTGAAGCTTTCTTT
few	NA	TRBV28	TRBJ2-2	CASSFATANTGELFF	TGTGCCAGCAGTTTCGCCACCGCGAACACCGGGGAGCTGTTTTTT
NA	NA	TRBV11-2	TRBJ2-7	CASSGGMYEQYF	TGTGCCAGCAGCGGAGGGATGTACGAGCAGTACTTC
NA	NA	TRBV7-9	TRBJ2-1	CASSLAWGGRSSYNEQFF	TGTGCCAGCAGCTTAGCCTGGGGGGGGCGGAGCTCCTACAATGAGCAGTTCTTC
few	NA	TRBV28	TRBJ1-2	CASLRGNRGYTF	TGTGCCAGCCTTAGAGGGAATCGAGGCTACACCTTC
few	NA	TRBV19	TRBJ1-5	CASTGIGNQPQHF	TGTGCCAGTACCGGGATCGGCAATCAGCCCCAGCATTTT
NA	TRBD1	TRBV27	TRBJ2-7	CASRSGQDQAYEQYF	TGTGCCAGCAGATCCGGACAGGACCAGGCATACGAGCAGTACTTC
few	NA	TRBV7-9	TRBJ2-3	CASSLVLAADTQYF	TGTGCCAGCAGCTTAGTTCTAGCAGCAGATACGCAGTATTTT
NA	TRBD2	TRBV27	TRBJ2-1	CASSTSSGSSYNEQFF	TGTGCCAGCAGCACCTCTAGCGGGAGCTCCTACAATGAGCAGTTCTTC
few	NA	TRBV6-5	TRBJ2-7	CASSYSILGVGSYEQYF	TGTGCCAGCAGTTACTCGATATTGGGGGTTGGGTCCTACGAGCAGTACTTC
medium-sized	TRBD1	TRBV19	TRBJ1-1	CASSVYRGRDTEAFF	TGTGCCAGTAGCGTTTACAGGGGGCGAGACACTGAAGCTTTCTTT
NA	NA	TRBV20-1	TRBJ1-1	CSVRVFIWGLSNTEAFF	TGCAGTGTTAGAGTATTTATTTGGGGATTGTCCAATACTGAAGCTTTCTTT
NA	NA	TRBV28	TRBJ2-3	CASRRLDTQYF	TGTGCCAGCAGGCGGTTAGATACGCAGTATTTT
few	NA	TRBV20-1	TRBJ2-1	CSARYRRDEQFF	TGCAGTGCTAGATATAGACGCGATGAGCAGTTCTTC
few	NA	TRBV11-3	TRBJ2-2	CASSLFSANTGELFF	TGTGCCAGCAGCTTATTTAGCGCGAACACCGGGGAGCTGTTTTTT
medium-sized	TRBD1	TRBV6-1	TRBJ2-7	CASSSGTGLYEQYF	TGTGCCAGCAGTTCCGGGACAGGGCTCTACGAGCAGTACTTC
few	NA	TRBV11-3	TRBJ2-5	CASSLDPGIETQYF	TGTGCCAGCAGCTTAGATCCTGGGATAGAGACCCAGTACTTC
few	NA	TRBV6-1	TRBJ2-2	CASSFGPNTGELFF	TGTGCCAGCAGTTTCGGTCCTAACACCGGGGAGCTGTTTTTT
NA	NA	TRBV28	TRBJ2-1	CASSPPGTYEQFF	TGTGCCAGCAGTCCCCCGGGGACCTATGAGCAGTTCTTC
NA	NA	TRBV11-2	TRBJ2-1	CASSRFSSYNEQFF	TGTGCCAGCAGCCGTTTTAGCTCCTACAATGAGCAGTTCTTC
medium-sized	TRBD2	TRBV20-1	TRBJ2-7	CSARGTLAGGIEQYF	TGCAGTGCTAGAGGAACACTAGCGGGAGGGATCGAGCAGTACTTC
NA	TRBD1	TRBV15	TRBJ2-6	CATSREDRAGANVLTF	TGTGCCACCAGCAGAGAAGACAGGGCTGGGGCCAACGTCCTGACTTTC
NA	NA	TRBV19	TRBJ1-4	CASSPGAREKLFF	TGTGCCAGTAGCCCAGGGGCCAGGGAAAAACTGTTTTTT
NA	NA	TRBV24-1	TRBJ2-1	CATSDSQLDHNEQFF	TGTGCCACCAGTGATTCACAGCTGGACCACAATGAGCAGTTCTTC
few	TRBD1	TRBV6-9	TRBJ1-2	CASSYSVGTGYGYTF	TGTGCCAGCAGTTATTCGGTCGGGACAGGGTATGGCTACACCTTC
NA	NA	TRBV28	TRBJ2-5	CASSFVETAKETQYF	TGTGCCAGCAGTTTTGTCGAGACCGCTAAAGAGACCCAGTACTTC
medium-sized	TRBD1	TRBV11-3	TRBJ2-1	CASSLGLSGQGNNEQFF	TGTGCCAGCAGCTTGGGCCTGTCGGGACAGGGTAACAATGAGCAGTTCTTC